This T cell receptor beta chain emerged from a study of blood T cell repertoires in COVID-19. Cohort 3 recovered donors had two negative PCRs, clearance, or symptom resolution. Original methodology: Estimates of nucleated cell counts were drawn from the amplification of reference gene primers. Only in-frame clones appear in the TCRdb table, and some are missing; sequencing was by immunoSEQ multiplex PCR. V, J and clone size derive from that table, while D and trimming were established from the DNA sequence. Here the sample spans about 160,000 clones, more than 75% being singletons. Per the germline V gene, CDR1 is MDHEN and CDR2 is SYDVKM. The V and J ends lost 2 bases and 4 bases respectively, with 11 bases between them. The CDR3 contains 14 residues.

Sequencing used PBMCs or T cells enriched from blood (not recorded which). The receptor comes from a woman between 45 and 65 years old who had recovered from COVID-19. This chain links TRBV28 with TRBJ1-2, with D perhaps matching TRBD1 (5 bases). The DNA of the CDR3 is TGTGCCAGCAGTTTAGGGGCTGATGTCTATGGCTACACCTTC. It codes for CASSLGADVYGYTF.